The 30 T cell receptor beta chains below all came from one sample that was sequenced in a study of T-cell memory formation after mild COVID-19 (dated by TCRdb to the early 2020s). Libraries were built with 5' RACE. The sequencing machine was an Illumina NovaSeq 6000. The public sequencing data were trimmed at Q25 with fastp and processed into clonotypes with MiXCR by TCRdb, which kept only in-frame beta chains. Rows merge per CDR3 protein into single entries with the most common DNA and genes. Present in this sample are over 300,000 distinct CDR3 sequences, 20% of which were seen just once. The biggest ten clones account for around 20% of the sample. Sequencing used PBMCs or a T cell subset sorted from them (not recorded which). These receptor sequences come from a man younger than 35 who had mild COVID-19 (a few samples of this study predate the infection). The sample titles of this study are shuffled in the database, so cell type and time point are left out; the donor was told from shared clones.

A few counts support this clonotype. The chain joins TRBV20-1 to TRBJ2-1; 8 nucleotides align to TRBD2. The junction had 12 bases not matched to a gene; V was cut back by 3 bases and J by 5 bases. The CDR3 is 16 residues long. Germline CDR1 is DFQATT and CDR2 is SNEGSKA (reference sequence). DNA of the CDR3: TGCAGTGCTAGCCGCCCCGGGTCGGGGGGGAACAATGAGCAGTTCTTC. It is translated as CSASRPGSGGNNEQFF.

The V gene is TRBV28, the J gene TRBJ2-7; 8 bases fit TRBD1. V lost 4 bases to trimming and J lost 4 bases; unmatched junction nucleotides: 9. In germline, CDR1 is MDHEN, CDR2 SYDVKM. The CDR3 is 15 amino acids. The CDR3 DNA sequence: TGTGCCAGCAGTTCGCCCAGACAGGGGTTTTACGAGCAGTACGTC. Translation gives CASSSPRQGFYEQYV.

This sequence joins TRBV15 and TRBJ2-1, with a tentative D call TRBD2 (6 bases). V was trimmed by 6 bases and J by 4 bases, leaving 19 bases between them. The CDR3 loop spans 16 amino acids. CDR1 and CDR2 from the germline V gene are LNHNV and YYDKDF (reference sequence). CDR3 residues: CATRTIPPGEYNEQFF. DNA for the CDR3: TGTGCCACCAGAACCATCCCACCGGGGGAGTACAATGAGCAGTTCTTC.

This clonotype occurred a few times. This sequence joins TRBV6-5 and TRBJ1-1, with TRBD1 identical over 8 bases. Germline assignment: CDR1 MNHEY and CDR2 SVGAGI. This CDR3 contains 13 residues. The ends lost 4 bases at V and 7 bases at J; junction bases unmatched: 5. This chain's CDR3 is CASSSDGTGEAFF. The CDR3 DNA reads as TGTGCCAGCAGTTCCGACGGGACAGGTGAAGCTTTCTTT.

This chain joins TRBV7-9 and TRBJ1-1, with D unresolved. The CDR3 has 13 amino acids. Germline CDR1 reads SEHNR; CDR2 reads FQNEAQ (reference sequence). Deletions cut 5 bases from V and 1 base from J, with 8 bases between. CDR3 sequence (DNA): TGTGCCAGCAGCGAAAAGTCGAACACTGAAGCTTTCTTT. It is translated as CASSEKSNTEAFF.

The genes are TRBV20-1 and TRBJ1-6, with 10 bases fitting TRBD1. The V gene end was trimmed by 2 bases and the J gene end by 10 bases; junction bases not matched to a gene: 5. Germline values: CDR1 DFQATT, CDR2 SNEGSKA (reference sequence). This CDR3 is 14 amino acids long. CDR3 in DNA: TGCAGTGCTAGACGGGACAGGGGTTTCTCACCCCTCCACTTT. It codes for CSARRDRGFSPLHF.

The DNA for the CDR3 is TGTGCCAGCAGCCACTTACGGGCAGGGTCAGTGGGATATGGCTACACCTTC. Its translation: CASSHLRAGSVGYGYTF. The J gene is TRBJ1-2, the V gene TRBV3-1; tentatively, D is TRBD1 (5 bases). Germline lookup yields CDR1 LGHDT and CDR2 YNNKEL (reference sequence). The length of the CDR3 is 17 residues. The V end lost 3 bases, the J end lost 5 bases, and 22 bases lay between the germline ends.

This clonotype has only a few counts. The chain joins TRBV7-2 to TRBJ2-2, with no clear D. The CDR3 has 14 amino acids. V lost 7 bases and J 1 base, leaving 10 bases between the germline ends. Germline-derived CDR1 and CDR2 are SGHTA and FQGNSA. CDR3: CASTFDLNTGELFF. The CDR3 nucleotides read TGTGCCAGCACCTTCGACTTGAACACCGGGGAGCTGTTTTTT.

This clonotype has just a few counts. The chain carries TRBV5-1 and TRBJ1-4, with no clear D. Germline CDR1 reads SGHRS; CDR2 reads YFSETQ. Deletions cut 5 bases from V and 8 bases from J, with 13 bases between. The CDR3 contains 13 residues. CDR3 region: CASRRDTGEKLFF. Written as DNA, the CDR3 is TGCGCCAGCAGACGGGATACGGGGGAAAAACTGTTTTTT.

V usage is TRBV5-1 and J usage is TRBJ2-2; weak D call: TRBD1 (5 bases). Germline-derived CDR1 and CDR2 are SGHRS and YFSETQ. The CDR3 totals 14 residues. V lost 6 bases and J lost 2, with 11 bases in between. This CDR3 is CASTATVNTGELFF. Here the CDR3 DNA reads TGCGCCAGCACCGCGACAGTTAACACCGGGGAGCTGTTTTTT.

J is TRBJ2-3 and V is TRBV7-6; 8 bases align to TRBD1. This CDR3 has 15 amino acids. Germline CDR1 and CDR2: SGHVS and FNYEAQ. The ends lost 4 bases at V and 2 bases at J; junction bases unmatched: 5. CDR3: CASSSGQGYTDTQYF. Written as DNA, the CDR3 is TGTGCCAGCAGCTCAGGACAGGGTTACACAGATACGCAGTATTTT.

The J gene is TRBJ2-6, the V gene TRBV7-9, with D uncertain. This CDR3 is 18 amino acids long. Per the germline V gene, CDR1 is SEHNR and CDR2 is FQNEAQ (reference sequence). V dropped 3 bases and J dropped 0 bases, with 15 bases sitting between them. The DNA of the CDR3 is TGTGCCAGCAGCTTCGCGACTGGTATTAGCTCTGGGGCCAACGTCCTGACTTTC. Translated, it gives CASSFATGISSGANVLTF.

The chain uses TRBV19 and TRBJ2-7; TRBD1 is a possible D gene (6 bases). Germline-derived CDR1 and CDR2 are LNHDA and SQIVND (reference sequence). Trimming removed 10 bases from V and 4 bases from J, with 17 bases in between. The CDR3 runs to 13 residues. CDR3 nucleotide sequence: TGTGCCACCACGGGAACAGGGTGGTACGAGCAGTACTTC. This gives the protein CATTGTGWYEQYF.

This clonotype was detected many times. This chain connects TRBV5-1 to TRBJ2-3; 8 bases map to TRBD2. The CDR3 length is 13 residues. The V segment lost 4 bases and the J segment 6 bases; nucleotides outside the gene matches: 4. Germline values: CDR1 SGHRS, CDR2 YFSETQ. CDR3 in amino acids: CASSLGRADTQYF. CDR3 DNA sequence: TGCGCCAGCAGCCTCGGGAGGGCCGATACGCAGTATTTT.

This chain connects TRBV28 to TRBJ2-7; TRBD1 agrees at 7 bases. V was pared by 8 bases and J by 3 bases, with 7 bases of the junction left unmatched. The CDR3 consists of 13 residues. Germline CDR1 reads MDHEN; CDR2 reads SYDVKM. CDR3 DNA: TGTGCCAGCGGACTGGGACAGAACTACGAGCAGTACTTC. Residues: CASGLGQNYEQYF. Full variable domain (missing parts from reference TRBV28 and TRBJ2-7): DVKVTQSSRYLVKRTGEKVFLECVQDMDHENMFWYRQDPGLGLRLIYFSYDVKMKEKGDIPEGYSVSREKKERFSLILESASTNQTSMYLCASGLGQNYEQYFGPGTRLTVT.

CDR3 amino acids: CSARRDRNTEAFF. CDR3 sequence (DNA): TGCAGTGCTAGAAGGGACAGGAACACTGAAGCTTTCTTT. The chain combines TRBV20-1 with TRBJ1-1, with 7 nucleotides matching TRBD1. The CDR3 covers 13 residues. Germline V gene data show CDR1 as DFQATT and CDR2 as SNEGSKA (reference sequence). V lost 2 bases to trimming and J lost 1 base; unmatched junction nucleotides: 1.

This clonotype was found a few times. The chain uses TRBV11-2 and TRBJ2-7, with unresolved D. The V end was cut by 7 bases, the J end by 7 bases, with 17 bases between. The germline CDR1 and CDR2 sequences are SGHAT and FQNNGV. This CDR3 spans 13 amino acids. The CDR3 DNA sequence: TGTGCCAGCACCACCCCCGCACTCGTTGAGCAGTACTTC. Amino acids: CASTTPALVEQYF.

Comments on this clonotype: Germline is not matched at one junction end, which may reflect a read error. The chain uses TRBV6-5 and TRBJ2-3; possible D gene TRBD1, 6 bases. The CDR3 runs 16 residues. Germline V CDR1 and CDR2: MNHEY, SVGAGI. The DNA for the CDR3 is TGTGCAAGCAACCAAAACAGGGCCGTAGGGACAGATACGCAGTATTTT. It translates to CASNQNRAVGTDTQYF.

This clonotype was counted only a few times. The CDR3 loop is CASSPRRDRGSYEQYF. In DNA, the CDR3 is TGTGCCAGCAGCCCCCGCCGGGACAGGGGCTCCTACGAGCAGTACTTC. The rearrangement links TRBV7-9 to TRBJ2-7; 10 nucleotides line up with TRBD1. Germline assignment: CDR1 SEHNR and CDR2 FQNEAQ (reference sequence). The CDR3 loop spans 16 amino acids. The V and J ends lost 5 bases and 0 bases, in that order; junction bases with no gene match: 7. The variable domain in full, with the rest retrieved from reference TRBV7-9 and TRBJ2-7, is DTGVSQNPRHKITKRGQNVTFRCDPISEHNRLYWYRQTLGQGPEFLTYFQNEAQLEKSRLLSDRFSAERPKGSFSTLEIQRTEQGDSAMYLCASSPRRDRGSYEQYFGPGTRLTVT.

There are a few counts of this clonotype. The chain carries TRBV7-3 and TRBJ2-2; no firm D call. Trimming left V 5 bases short and J 5 bases short, with 9 bases between. Germline assignment: CDR1 SGHTA and CDR2 FQGTGA. CDR3 size: 13 residues. The CDR3 DNA reads TGTGCCAGCAGCGAAGAAGGGACCGGGGAGCTGTTTTTT. It specifies CASSEEGTGELFF.

This clonotype has only a few counts. The chain couples TRBV28 to TRBJ2-2; TRBD1 aligns across 7 bases. The CDR3 covers 15 residues. CDR1 is MDHEN, CDR2 SYDVKM, per germline. The trim removed 4 bases at V and 1 base at J, leaving 3 bases unmatched. CDR3 in amino acids: CASSWDRQNTGELFF. In DNA form, the CDR3 reads TGTGCCAGCAGTTGGGACAGACAGAACACCGGGGAGCTGTTTTTT.

As concerns this clonotype: At one end, the junction sequence differs from germline, possibly due to a read error. The V gene is TRBV28, the J gene TRBJ2-5; the D is unclear. This CDR3 is built from 9 residues. Germline CDR1 and CDR2: MDHEN and SYDVKM. The CDR3 spells CASSYIRVF. The CDR3, as DNA: TGTGCCAGCAGTTACATTAGGGTCTTC.

The chain uses TRBV12-3 or TRBV12-4 and TRBJ2-3; D ambiguous. The germline V and J ends were trimmed by 1 base and 6 bases, with 11 bases remaining between them. The CDR3 is made up of 14 amino acids. The CDR3, as DNA: TGTGCCAGCAGTTTAGTAGGACGGCACGATACGCAGTATTTT. Translated, it gives CASSLVGRHDTQYF.

The V call is TRBV7-2, the J call TRBJ2-1; TRBD2 aligns across 9 bases. Germline assignment: CDR1 SGHTA and CDR2 FQGNSA. J lost 8 bases, V lost 1 base, and 6 bases had no gene match. This CDR3 contains 15 residues. The CDR3 coding sequence is TGTGCCAGCAGCTTAGTCCGCGGGGGGGATCATGAGCAGTTCTTC. Protein product: CASSLVRGGDHEQFF.

The chain links TRBV20-1 to TRBJ2-3; possibly TRBD1 for D (6 bases). Trimming cost V 0 bases and J 6 bases, with 13 bases left between them. The germline V gene encodes CDR1 DFQATT and CDR2 SNEGSKA (reference sequence). The CDR3 consists of 14 residues. The CDR3 loop reads CSARDVLRGDTQYF. CDR3 in DNA: TGCAGTGCTAGAGATGTACTTAGGGGGGATACGCAGTATTTT.

The chain recombines TRBV7-3 with TRBJ2-2, with 10 bases that match TRBD1. The germline gives CDR1 SGHTA, CDR2 FQGTGA. The CDR3 has 16 residues. With V trimmed by 6 bases and J by 5 bases, 9 bases remained unmatched. The CDR3 region has the DNA TGTGCCAGCAGTCAACCTAAGGGACAGGGGACCGGGGAGCTGTTTTTT. Translation: CASSQPKGQGTGELFF.

This clonotype was seen a handful of times. V is TRBV28 and J is TRBJ2-2; D unresolved. Germline V gene sequence: CDR1 MDHEN, CDR2 SYDVKM. Trimming removed 3 bases at V and 1 base at J, with 9 bases between. The CDR3 runs to 15 residues. For the CDR3, the DNA is TGTGCCAGCAGTTTCCCGACGGGGAACACCGGGGAGCTGTTTTTT. Translated, it gives CASSFPTGNTGELFF.

Note on this clonotype: Mismatch with germline at one junction end may stem from a read error. The chain carries TRBV4-3 and TRBJ1-4; D may be TRBD1 (5 bases). Germline V gene lookup returns CDR1 LGHNA and CDR2 YSLEER. The CDR3 totals 16 residues. CDR3 amino acids: CASSQSGTFTGEKLCF. The CDR3 DNA is TGCGCCAGCAGCCAGTCAGGGACTTTTACGGGGGAAAAACTGTGTTTT.

This chain uses TRBV10-3 with TRBJ2-7; D ambiguous. The CDR3 totals 13 residues. Trimming removed 8 bases at V and 4 bases at J, with 15 bases between. The germline CDR1 and CDR2 sequences are ENHRY and SYGVKD. CDR3 bases: TGTGCCATCCGCAGACACGAGGATTACGAGCAGTACTTC. This sequence encodes CAIRRHEDYEQYF.

The V gene is TRBV7-2, the J gene TRBJ2-4; D tentatively fits TRBD1 or TRBD2 (5 bases each). The CDR3 extends over 14 amino acids. Trimming cost V 2 bases and J 6 bases, with 11 bases left between them. The germline gives CDR1 SGHTA, CDR2 FQGNSA. CDR3 coding DNA: TGTGCCAGCAGCTTAAGGGGTCGGGGAAACATTCAGTACTTC. Translating gives CASSLRGRGNIQYF.